This entry lists 4 T cell receptor beta chains sequenced from one sample in a study of T cells expressing NK-cell markers. From its re-call of the 5' RACE reads, TCRdb lists each CDR3 protein once, without DNA. The sample features approximately 380,000 distinct CDR3 sequences, with under 6.5% in its top ten. Specimen: blood T cells: a sorted CD56 or NKG2C T cell subset, CD4+ or CD8+ T cells, or bulk PBMC T cells (not recorded which). These receptors all come from a man aged 18 to 69 in good health.

The chain joins TRBV19 to TRBJ2-4; absent DNA, TCRdb's TRBD1 call cannot be checked. Germline V CDR1 and CDR2: LNHDA, SQIVND (reference sequence). This CDR3 spans 15 amino acids. CDR3: CASTTGSLAKNIQYF.

The rearrangement joins TRBV7-1 to TRBJ2-5; TCRdb reports TRBD2, a call that lacks DNA to check it against. TRBV7-1 falls under the ORF class, with uncertain function. This CDR3 is built from 22 residues. CDR3 protein: CASSSRLDPGLAGGHREETQYF.

V is TRBV4-2 and J is TRBJ2-2. The CDR3 runs 15 residues. Germline V gives CDR1 LGHNA, CDR2 YNFKEQ. The CDR3 is CASSLTARDTGELFF.

The chain uses TRBV7-8 and TRBJ2-6; TCRdb reports TRBD1, a call that lacks DNA to check it against. CDR3 length: 18 residues. Germline V gene sequence: CDR1 SGHVS, CDR2 FQNEAQ. CDR3 residues: CASSNPGARKAGANVLTF.